A single sample is the source of the 17 T cell receptor beta chains below, sequenced in a study of T cell responses to AZD1222 COVID-19 vaccine (dated by TCRdb to the early 2020s). Receptor libraries were prepared by the immunoSEQ multiplex PCR assay. Drawn from immuneACCESS, this table holds only the in-frame rearrangements with V and J called that TCRdb kept. Clones are partly lost; checked studies trace under half to an unresolved V gene and leave the rest unexplained. Within this sample are 100,000 to 150,000 clones, with 80% to 90% of them counted one time only. The top ten hold about 6% of the sample. The time point label, as the study defines it: baseline before first vaccination. The starting material was peripheral blood, obtained on day 0 of AZD1222 vaccination. All receptors derive from an adult in good health.

The chain combines TRBV9 with TRBJ2-7, with TRBD2 as a possible D gene (5 bases). Trimming removed 0 bases at V and 2 bases at J, with 12 bases between. CDR1 and CDR2 from the germline V gene are SGDLS and YYNGEE. The CDR3 consists of 15 residues. CDR3 in amino acids: CASSVDLDSTYEQYF. The CDR3 DNA sequence: TGTGCCAGCAGCGTAGACCTGGACTCGACCTACGAGCAGTACTTC. Full variable domain (rest looked up from reference TRBV9 and TRBJ2-7): DSGVTQTPKHLITATGQRVTLRCSPRSGDLSVYWYQQSLDQGLQFLIQYYNGEERAKGNILERFSAQQFPDLHSELNLSSLELGDSALYFCASSVDLDSTYEQYFGPGTRLTVT.

The V call is TRBV6-5, the J call TRBJ2-1; D remains ambiguous. The V gene lost 5 bases and the J gene lost 4 bases, with 6 bases spanning the gap. Germline V CDR1 and CDR2: MNHEY, SVGAGI. CDR3 size: 12 residues. The CDR3 bases are TGTGCCAGCAGTCCACAGTACAATGAGCAGTTCTTC. As protein: CASSPQYNEQFF.

The chain employs TRBV27 and TRBJ2-7, with 7 bases identical to TRBD1. The CDR3 is 15 residues long. Looked up from germline, CDR1 is MNHEY and CDR2 is SMNVEV (reference sequence). Losses at the gene ends were 5 bases for V and 4 bases for J; bases not matched to a gene: 11. In DNA, the CDR3 is TGTGCCAGCAGTCGCAAACAGGGGACGAAGTACGAGCAGTACTTC. This sequence encodes CASSRKQGTKYEQYF.

The sample holds one count of this clone. The chain uses TRBV2 and TRBJ1-4; 7 bases align to TRBD1. With 3 bases clipped from V and 8 bases from J, the junction kept 6 bases outside the gene matches. This CDR3 region has 14 residues. Germline V gene lookup returns CDR1 SNHLY and CDR2 FYNNEI. In DNA, the CDR3 is TGTGCCAGCAGTGACGGACAGGCAGTCGAAAAACTGTTTTTT. Amino acids: CASSDGQAVEKLFF.

The rearrangement uses TRBV28 and TRBJ1-5, with D maybe TRBD1 (5 bases). The CDR3 contains 12 residues. Germline V gene sequence: CDR1 MDHEN, CDR2 SYDVKM. V lost 3 bases and J lost 7, with 7 bases in between. In DNA, the CDR3 is TGTGCCAGCAGTTTGGGGGGGCAGCCCCAGCATTTT. It encodes CASSLGGQPQHF.

The chain has TRBV19 and TRBJ1-1; 8 bases fit TRBD1. The length of the CDR3 is 15 residues. Germline trimming cut 5 bases from V and 2 bases from J; bases unmatched to any gene: 7. Germline V CDR1 and CDR2: LNHDA, SQIVND (reference sequence). The CDR3 sequence: CASSARGTGNTEAFF. The CDR3 coding sequence is TGTGCCAGTAGTGCCCGGGGGACAGGTAACACTGAAGCTTTCTTT.

The chain links TRBV27 to TRBJ1-1; no definite D call. V gave up 5 bases and J gave up 2 bases, with 12 bases separating them. The CDR3 consists of 14 residues. Germline V gives CDR1 MNHEY, CDR2 SMNVEV (reference sequence). CDR3 residues: CASSDAAFNTEAFF. The CDR3 DNA reads TGTGCCAGCAGTGACGCGGCATTCAACACTGAAGCTTTCTTT.

The chain links TRBV14 to TRBJ1-2, with unresolved D. Between the trimmed V and J ends, which lost 5 bases and 4 bases, there was a span of 11 bases. The germline CDR1 and CDR2 sequences are SGHDN and FVKESK. The CDR3 totals 13 residues. This chain's CDR3 is CASSKTGSYGYTF. CDR3 nucleotides: TGTGCCAGCAGCAAGACGGGAAGCTATGGCTACACCTTC.

The V gene is TRBV18, the J gene TRBJ2-7; unclear D gene. Germline V lookup: CDR1 KGHSH, CDR2 LQKENI. The ends were cut back, 3 bases at V and 0 bases at J, with 9 bases in the middle. This CDR3 has 14 residues. The CDR3 nucleotides are TGTGCCAGCTCACCGGTCGGCAGCTCCTACGAGCAGTACTTC. Its protein product is CASSPVGSSYEQYF.

This clone was seen ten or more times. Other nucleotide sequences in the sample specify the same CDR3. This chain uses TRBV27 with TRBJ1-5, with unresolved D. The germline V and J ends were trimmed by 3 bases and 4 bases, with 4 bases remaining between them. The CDR3 loop spans 12 amino acids. The V gene's germline CDR1 is MNHEY and CDR2 SMNVEV (reference sequence). CDR3 bases: TGTGCCAGCAGTTTCCAAAATCAGCCCCAGCATTTT. Protein product: CASSFQNQPQHF.

The chain combines TRBV28 with TRBJ2-7; TRBD2 aligns across 11 bases. This CDR3 has 17 residues. From germline, CDR1 is MDHEN and CDR2 SYDVKM. V was pared by 6 bases and J by 3 bases, with 13 bases of the junction left unmatched. The CDR3, as DNA: TGTGCCAGCAGCCAGGGACAGATCACTAGCGGGAGCTACGAGCAGTACTTC. It specifies CASSQGQITSGSYEQYF.

The chain employs TRBV5-6 and TRBJ2-7; D is unclear. The CDR3 spans 14 residues. Trimming took off 2 bases at V and 6 bases at J, with 15 bases between the two ends. Germline CDR1 and CDR2: SGHDT and YYEEEE. The CDR3 DNA sequence: TGTGCCAGCAGCTTCACCGAACTCCGTTTCGAGCAGTACTTC. Amino acids: CASSFTELRFEQYF.

The rearrangement links TRBV27 to TRBJ2-3; D gene ambiguous. Germline lookup yields CDR1 MNHEY and CDR2 SMNVEV (reference sequence). This CDR3 comprises 14 residues. V dropped 0 bases and J dropped 4 bases, with 8 bases sitting between them. The CDR3 bases are TGTGCCAGCAGTTTATCAGGGTGGGCAGATACGCAGTATTTT. Amino acids: CASSLSGWADTQYF.

This clone has more than one count but fewer than ten. V gene TRBV5-1 combines with J gene TRBJ2-7; 10 positions agree with TRBD1. After removal of 5 bases from V and 5 bases from J, the junction contained 10 bases not matched to a gene. This CDR3 region has 15 residues. CDR1 and CDR2 (germline): SGHRS, YFSETQ. This CDR3 is CASSLLGQGVDEQYF. CDR3 nucleotide sequence: TGCGCCAGCAGTCTCCTCGGACAGGGGGTAGACGAGCAGTACTTC.

The rearrangement links TRBV5-4 to TRBJ2-2; D is ambiguous. The germline V gene has CDR1 SGHNT and CDR2 YYREEE (reference sequence). CDR3 size: 15 residues. Trimming took 6 bases from V and 2 from J, leaving 14 bases between them. CDR3 DNA sequence: TGTGCCAGCACCTTAGACCTTTCTAACACCGGGGAGCTGTTTTTT. This encodes CASTLDLSNTGELFF.

V gene TRBV2 combines with J gene TRBJ1-3; D unclear. Germline-derived CDR1 and CDR2 are SNHLY and FYNNEI. The germline V and J ends were trimmed by 4 bases and 0 bases, with 10 bases remaining between them. CDR3 size: 15 residues. The CDR3 DNA follows: TGTGCCAGCAGTGTTGGTTTTCGCTCTGGAAACACCATATATTTT. Translated: CASSVGFRSGNTIYF.

The chain recombines TRBV6-5 with TRBJ2-3, with D perhaps matching TRBD1 or TRBD2 (6 bases each). Trimming took 8 bases from V and 1 from J, leaving 16 bases between them. This CDR3 has 15 amino acids. Per the germline V gene, CDR1 is MNHEY and CDR2 is SVGAGI. In DNA, the CDR3 is TGTGCCAGCGGCGTACAGGGACTCGGCACAGATACGCAGTATTTT. It translates to CASGVQGLGTDTQYF.